A selection of T cell receptor beta chains follows, all from one sample in a study of T cell responses to AZD1222 COVID-19 vaccine. The protocol was immunoSEQ multiplex PCR, while the TCRdb copy is restricted to in-frame clones and leaves out a portion. Counted here are approximately 61,000 clones, 81% occurring once; the ten biggest clones make up approximately 25%. The material was peripheral blood, obtained 28 days after the second AZD1222 dose. These receptors were obtained from an adult who received the AZD1222 COVID-19 vaccine. The CDR3 runs from the conserved cysteine through the conserved F or W. D genes are given only for firm matches. A row's size may be missing; if present it is once, few, many or a size class.

D gene: TRBD1
J gene: TRBJ1-1
V gene: TRBV28
CDR3 length: 14
clone size: few
CDR3 DNA: TGTGCCAGCAGTTCGGACAGGGAGGTCACTGAAGCTTTCTTT
CDR3 protein: CASSSDREVTEAFF

D gene: TRBD1
J gene: TRBJ2-2
V gene: TRBV7-7
CDR3 length: 15
clone size: -
CDR3 DNA: TGTGCTAGCAGCTCGACAGGGACAGACACCGGGGAGCTGTTTTTT
CDR3 protein: CASSSTGTDTGELFF

D gene: -
J gene: TRBJ1-6
V gene: TRBV28
CDR3 length: 16
clone size: few
CDR3 DNA: TGTGCCAGCATCCCAGACCGAAGCTCCTATAATTCACCCCTCCACTTT
CDR3 protein: CASIPDRSSYNSPLHF

D gene: -
J gene: TRBJ2-5
V gene: TRBV11-2
CDR3 length: 16
clone size: -
CDR3 DNA: TGTGCCAGCAGCTTACTGCGTTACCAGCTCCAAGAGACCCAGTACTTC
CDR3 protein: CASSLLRYQLQETQYF

D gene: TRBD1
J gene: TRBJ2-5
V gene: TRBV5-1
CDR3 length: 15
clone size: -
CDR3 DNA: TGCGCCAGCAGCTTGCAATGGACAGGGACGGAGACCCAGTACTTC
CDR3 protein: CASSLQWTGTETQYF

D gene: TRBD1
J gene: TRBJ1-5
V gene: TRBV27
CDR3 length: 15
clone size: -
CDR3 DNA: TGTGCCAGCAGTTCCTTGACAGGGCCCAATCAGCCCCAGCATTTT
CDR3 protein: CASSSLTGPNQPQHF

D gene: -
J gene: TRBJ1-5
V gene: TRBV5-1
CDR3 length: 15
clone size: -
CDR3 DNA: TGCGCCAGCAGCTGGGAGGGGAATAGCAATCAGCCCCAGCATTTT
CDR3 protein: CASSWEGNSNQPQHF

D gene: TRBD2
J gene: TRBJ2-2
V gene: TRBV30
CDR3 length: 15
clone size: -
CDR3 DNA: TGTGCCTGGAGTAATAGCGGGAGAAACCGCGGGGAGCTGTTTTTT
CDR3 protein: CAWSNSGRNRGELFF

D gene: TRBD1
J gene: TRBJ2-1
V gene: TRBV15
CDR3 length: 14
clone size: -
CDR3 DNA: TGTGCCACCAGCGGGACAGGGCCCTACAATGAGCAGTTCTTC
CDR3 protein: CATSGTGPYNEQFF

D gene: TRBD1
J gene: TRBJ2-3
V gene: TRBV6-2/TRBV6-3
CDR3 length: 16
clone size: -
CDR3 DNA: TGTGCCAGCAGTGCTCTACCGGGACAGAGCACAGATACGCAGTATTTT
CDR3 protein: CASSALPGQSTDTQYF

D gene: -
J gene: TRBJ2-3
V gene: TRBV2
CDR3 length: 14
clone size: -
CDR3 DNA: TGTGCCAGCAAATTGGAATCTAGCACAGATACGCAGTATTTT
CDR3 protein: CASKLESSTDTQYF

D gene: -
J gene: TRBJ2-7
V gene: TRBV29-1
CDR3 length: 12
clone size: -
CDR3 DNA: TGCAGCGTTTCCTCGAGCTCCTACGAGCAGTACTTC
CDR3 protein: CSVSSSSYEQYF

D gene: -
J gene: TRBJ1-4
V gene: TRBV5-1
CDR3 length: 16
clone size: -
CDR3 DNA: TGCGCCAGCAGCCCTGGACAGCCAACAACTAATGAAAAACTGTTTTTT
CDR3 protein: CASSPGQPTTNEKLFF

D gene: -
J gene: TRBJ2-5
V gene: TRBV5-1
CDR3 length: 11
clone size: -
CDR3 DNA: TGCGCCAGCAGCTTACAAGAGACCCAGTACTTC
CDR3 protein: CASSLQETQYF

D gene: TRBD2
J gene: TRBJ2-3
V gene: TRBV11-2
CDR3 length: 16
clone size: -
CDR3 DNA: TGTGCCAGCAGCATGATAGCGGGAGGGCTTGCAGATACGCAGTATTTT
CDR3 protein: CASSMIAGGLADTQYF

D gene: -
J gene: TRBJ1-4
V gene: TRBV21-1
CDR3 length: 11
clone size: -
CDR3 DNA: TGTGCCAGCAGCAATGGTGAAAAACTGTTTTTT
CDR3 protein: CASSNGEKLFF

D gene: -
J gene: TRBJ1-2
V gene: TRBV7-9
CDR3 length: 12
clone size: many
CDR3 DNA: TGTGCCAGCAGCTTAGGTGCCTATGGCTACACCTTC
CDR3 protein: CASSLGAYGYTF

D gene: TRBD2
J gene: TRBJ2-7
V gene: TRBV5-1
CDR3 length: 14
clone size: -
CDR3 DNA: TGCGCCAGCAGGGCAACTAGCGCTTCCTACGAGCAGTACTTC
CDR3 protein: CASRATSASYEQYF

D gene: -
J gene: TRBJ1-4
V gene: TRBV7-2
CDR3 length: 13
clone size: few
CDR3 DNA: TGTGCCAGCAGCATCCTGGGGAATGAAAAACTGTTTTTT
CDR3 protein: CASSILGNEKLFF

D gene: -
J gene: TRBJ2-1
V gene: TRBV28
CDR3 length: 11
clone size: -
CDR3 DNA: TGTGCCAGCAGTCACACCCAGGAGCAGTTCTTC
CDR3 protein: CASSHTQEQFF

D gene: TRBD2
J gene: TRBJ2-1
V gene: TRBV4-2
CDR3 length: 17
clone size: -
CDR3 DNA: TGTGCCAGCAGCCAGGGGACTAGCGGGAGAGGATGGAATGAGCAGTTCTTC
CDR3 protein: CASSQGTSGRGWNEQFF

D gene: -
J gene: TRBJ1-3
V gene: TRBV18
CDR3 length: 15
clone size: few
CDR3 DNA: TGTGCCAGCTCACCTCCCGCGAGCTCTGGAAACACCATATATTTT
CDR3 protein: CASSPPASSGNTIYF